Listed here are 14 T cell receptor beta chains from one sample, sequenced in a study of cytomegalovirus exposure and HLA in healthy donors. PCR employed 60 Vbeta and 13 Jbeta primers. Only in-frame clones appear in the TCRdb table, and some are missing; sequencing was by immunoSEQ multiplex PCR. The sample has 65,000 to 80,000 clones, around three quarters seen once. The sequencing sample was made of PBMCs. Every receptor here comes from a woman in her forties in good health and CMV-seropositive.

The chain joins TRBV29-1 to TRBJ1-1; D not resolved. This CDR3 has 13 amino acids. The germline V and J ends were trimmed by 7 bases and 3 bases, with 15 bases remaining between them. From germline, CDR1 is SQVTM and CDR2 ANQGSEA. For the CDR3, the DNA is TGCAGCGGGTGGGAGGGAGGGCACACTGAAGCTTTCTTT. This encodes CSGWEGGHTEAFF.

The chain combines TRBV5-1 with TRBJ2-1, with D hard to call. This CDR3 has 14 residues. Looked up from germline, CDR1 is SGHRS and CDR2 is YFSETQ. Trimming shortened V by 7 bases and J by 5 bases, and 16 bases separated the two germline ends. CDR3 DNA sequence: TGCGCCAGCCGAGTGGTCCAGGCTAACAATGAGCAGTTCTTC. It codes for CASRVVQANNEQFF. Looking up the rest from reference TRBV5-1 and TRBJ2-1 gives the full variable domain: KAGVTQTPRYLIKTRGQQVTLSCSPISGHRSVSWYQQTPGQGLQFLFEYFSETQRNKGNFPGRFSGRQFSNSRSEMNVSTLELGDSALYLCASRVVQANNEQFFGPGTRLTVL.

The CDR3 region is CASSERTGMYGYTF. The CDR3 DNA sequence: TGTGCCAGCAGTGAACGGACAGGGATGTATGGCTACACCTTC. This chain uses TRBV2 with TRBJ1-2, with TRBD1 matching 8 bases. This CDR3 spans 14 amino acids. Germline V CDR1 and CDR2: SNHLY, FYNNEI. Unmatched junction bases numbered 4, after V lost 2 bases and J lost 5 bases.

The chain combines TRBV30 with TRBJ1-2; 7 bases map to TRBD1. J gave up 4 bases and V 3 bases, and 8 bases lay outside the gene matches. The germline V gene has CDR1 GTSNPN and CDR2 SVGIG (reference sequence). CDR3 length equals 14 residues. The CDR3, as DNA: TGTGCCTGGAGGAAATCCGGGACAGCCTATGGCTACACCTTC. Its translation: CAWRKSGTAYGYTF.

This CDR3 is CASSSQGFPPYGYTF. The CDR3 nucleotides are TGTGCCAGCAGTTCGCAGGGTTTCCCCCCCTATGGCTACACCTTC. This sequence joins TRBV6-1 and TRBJ1-2, with D possibly TRBD1 on 5 matching bases. Per germline, CDR1 MNHNS and CDR2 SASEGT. The CDR3 consists of 15 residues. V lost 5 bases to trimming and J lost 4 bases, with 17 bases between them.

This clone was picked up a small number of times. J is TRBJ1-5 and V is TRBV30; TRBD1 matches 7 bases. The CDR3 totals 14 residues. CDR1 GTSNPN and CDR2 SVGIG come from the germline V gene (reference sequence). V was clipped by 3 bases and J by 4 bases; unmatched bases: 6. CDR3 sequence reads: CAWRDQGGNQPQHF. CDR3 coding DNA: TGTGCCTGGAGGGACCAGGGGGGTAATCAGCCCCAGCATTTT.

The chain carries TRBV30 and TRBJ2-2; D is unclear. Trimming cost V 3 bases and J 5 bases, with 19 bases left between them. CDR1 is GTSNPN, CDR2 SVGIG, per germline (reference sequence). This CDR3 contains 16 residues. Here the CDR3 DNA reads TGTGCCTGGAGCCAGGCAGGTCGCAGGTTGACCGGGGAGCTGTTTTTT. Encoded protein: CAWSQAGRRLTGELFF.

The gene calls are TRBV5-1 and TRBJ1-2, with a possible D match to TRBD1 (5 bases). Deletions cut 4 bases from V and 2 bases from J, with 12 bases between. The CDR3 has 14 residues. Germline-derived CDR1 and CDR2 are SGHRS and YFSETQ. Here the CDR3 DNA reads TGCGCCAGCAGCGACCCGACAGAGAACTATGGCTACACCTTC. Its protein is CASSDPTENYGYTF.

This clone was seen a handful of times. The same CDR3 can be traced to other DNA sequences in this sample. The CDR3 DNA is TGCGCCAGCAGCCATAGGACAGGGAGTTTGGAGACCCAGTACTTC. This sequence encodes CASSHRTGSLETQYF. The rearrangement uses TRBV4-1 and TRBJ2-5; TRBD1 agrees at 8 bases. The CDR3 totals 15 residues. Trimming at V came to 3 bases and at J to 5 bases, leaving 8 bases not matched to a gene. CDR1 MGHRA and CDR2 YSYEKL come from the germline V gene.

This clone appeared a single time. The chain has TRBV25-1 and TRBJ2-7; D might be TRBD1 (5 bases). In germline, CDR1 is MGHDK, CDR2 SYGVNS. The V end lost 3 bases, the J end lost 8 bases, and 14 bases lay between the germline ends. This CDR3 contains 13 residues. The chain's CDR3 is CASSEGHSGKQYF. The CDR3 DNA follows: TGTGCCAGCAGTGAGGGGCATTCGGGCAAGCAGTACTTC.

The V and J genes are TRBV7-9 and TRBJ1-1; tentatively, D is TRBD1 (5 bases). CDR3 length equals 14 residues. V lost 3 bases, J lost 3 bases, and 11 bases lay in between. The germline V gene encodes CDR1 SEHNR and CDR2 FQNEAQ (reference sequence). The CDR3 is CASSFPSGHTEAFF. The CDR3 DNA is TGTGCCAGCAGCTTTCCCTCAGGGCACACTGAAGCTTTCTTT.

CDR3 sequence: CASSEVRQGDTEAFF. The CDR3 nucleotides are TGTGCCAGCAGTGAAGTTCGGCAGGGGGACACTGAAGCTTTCTTT. The rearrangement links TRBV6-1 to TRBJ1-1; 7 nucleotides agree with TRBD1. CDR1 is MNHNS, CDR2 SASEGT, per germline. The length of the CDR3 is 15 residues. The V gene end was trimmed by 1 base and the J gene end by 3 bases; junction bases not matched to a gene: 5.

The rearrangement joins TRBV6-4 to TRBJ2-3, with TRBD1 matching 10 bases. This CDR3 contains 16 residues. The germline V gene encodes CDR1 MRHNA and CDR2 SNTAGT. Trimming removed 5 bases from V and 7 bases from J; junction bases left unmatched: 12. The CDR3 DNA sequence: TGTGCCAGCAGTAACACCGGGACAGGGGAACTTTATACGCAGTATTTT. Protein product: CASSNTGTGELYTQYF.

The chain combines TRBV29-1 with TRBJ1-1; D remains unclear. Trimming pared 4 bases from V and 0 bases from J, leaving 12 bases between. The CDR3 runs 14 residues. Germline V gene data show CDR1 as SQVTM and CDR2 as ANQGSEA. For the CDR3, the DNA is TGCAGCGTTGGGGCAGGATCAATGAACACTGAAGCTTTCTTT. Amino acids: CSVGAGSMNTEAFF.